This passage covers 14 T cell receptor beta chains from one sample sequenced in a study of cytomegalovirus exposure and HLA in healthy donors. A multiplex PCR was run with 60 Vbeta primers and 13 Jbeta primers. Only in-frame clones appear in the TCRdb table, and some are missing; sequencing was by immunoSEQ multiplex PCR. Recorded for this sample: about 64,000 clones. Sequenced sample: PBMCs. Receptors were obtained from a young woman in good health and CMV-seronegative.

The CDR3 nucleotides read TGCGCCAGCAGCCAAGTTTCGGTTATAGCTGAGCAGTTCTTC. This encodes CASSQVSVIAEQFF. The chain couples TRBV4-1 to TRBJ2-1, with D unresolved. Trimming took 1 base from V and 9 from J, leaving 13 bases between them. CDR1 is MGHRA and CDR2 is YSYEKL in the germline V gene. The CDR3 has 14 amino acids.

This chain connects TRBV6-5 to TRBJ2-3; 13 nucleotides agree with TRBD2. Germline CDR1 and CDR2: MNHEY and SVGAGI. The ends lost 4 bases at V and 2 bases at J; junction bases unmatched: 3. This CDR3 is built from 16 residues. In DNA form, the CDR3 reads TGTGCCAGCAGTTTGACTAGCGGGGGGCCCACAGATACGCAGTATTTT. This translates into CASSLTSGGPTDTQYF.

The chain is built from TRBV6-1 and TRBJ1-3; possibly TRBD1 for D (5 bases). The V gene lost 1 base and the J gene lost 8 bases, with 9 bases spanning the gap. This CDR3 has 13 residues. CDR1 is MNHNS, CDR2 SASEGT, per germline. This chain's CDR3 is CASSEGGGDTIYF. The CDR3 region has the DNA TGTGCCAGCAGTGAAGGAGGAGGGGACACCATATATTTT.

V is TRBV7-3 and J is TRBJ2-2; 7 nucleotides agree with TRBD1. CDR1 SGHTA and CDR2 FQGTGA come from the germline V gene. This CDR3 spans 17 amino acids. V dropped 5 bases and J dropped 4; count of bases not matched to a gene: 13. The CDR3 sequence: CASSRSTRGQSTGELFF. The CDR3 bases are TGTGCCAGCAGCCGCTCAACGAGGGGGCAGAGCACCGGGGAGCTGTTTTTT.

CDR3 sequence (DNA): TGTGCCTGGAGTGTACTGGCGGGAAGCCCTCACTATGGCTACACCTTC. The encoded protein is CAWSVLAGSPHYGYTF. The rearrangement uses TRBV30 and TRBJ1-2; D gene uncertain. There are 16 residues in the CDR3. The germline V gene has CDR1 GTSNPN and CDR2 SVGIG (reference sequence). The germline V and J ends were trimmed by 0 bases and 3 bases, with 17 bases remaining between them. Looking up the rest from reference TRBV30 and TRBJ1-2 gives the full variable domain: SQTIHQWPATLVQPVGSPLSLECTVEGTSNPNLYWYRQAAGRGLQLLFYSVGIGQISSEVPQNLSASRPQDRQFILSSKKLLLSDSGFYLCAWSVLAGSPHYGYTFGSGTRLTVV.

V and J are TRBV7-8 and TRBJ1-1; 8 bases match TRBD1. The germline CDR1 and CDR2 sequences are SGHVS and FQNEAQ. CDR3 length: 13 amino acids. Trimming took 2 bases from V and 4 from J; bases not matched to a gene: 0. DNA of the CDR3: TGTGCCAGCAGCTTAACAGGGGGCACTGAAGCTTTCTTT. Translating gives CASSLTGGTEAFF.

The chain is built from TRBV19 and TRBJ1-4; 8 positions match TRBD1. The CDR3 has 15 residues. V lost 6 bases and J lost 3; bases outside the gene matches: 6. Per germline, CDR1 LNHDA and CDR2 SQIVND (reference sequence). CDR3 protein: CASRMDRVANEKLFF. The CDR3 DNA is TGTGCCAGTAGGATGGACAGGGTGGCTAATGAAAAACTGTTTTTT.

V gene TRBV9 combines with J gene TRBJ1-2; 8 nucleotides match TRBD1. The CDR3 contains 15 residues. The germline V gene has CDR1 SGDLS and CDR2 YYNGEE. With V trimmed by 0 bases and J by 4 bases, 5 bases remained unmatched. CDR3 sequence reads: CASSVDTGGLYGYTF. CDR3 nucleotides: TGTGCCAGCAGCGTAGACACAGGGGGGCTCTATGGCTACACCTTC.

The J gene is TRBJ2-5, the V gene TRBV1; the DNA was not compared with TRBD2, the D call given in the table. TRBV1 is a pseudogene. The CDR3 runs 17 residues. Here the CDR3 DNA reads TGCACCAGCAGCCCCCCTCATTGCGGGGGGGCCGCGAAGACCCAGTACTTC. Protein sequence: CTSSPPHCGGAAKTQYF.

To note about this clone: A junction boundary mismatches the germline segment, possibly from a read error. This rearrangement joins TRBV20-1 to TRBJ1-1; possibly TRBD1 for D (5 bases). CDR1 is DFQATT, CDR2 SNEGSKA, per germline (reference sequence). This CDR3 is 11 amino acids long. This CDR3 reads CNAGGGTEAFF. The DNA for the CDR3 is TGCAATGCTGGCGGGGGGACTGAAGCTTTCTTT.

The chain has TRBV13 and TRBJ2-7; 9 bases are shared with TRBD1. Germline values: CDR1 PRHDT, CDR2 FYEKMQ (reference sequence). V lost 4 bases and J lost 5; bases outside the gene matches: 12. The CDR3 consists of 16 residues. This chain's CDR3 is CASSSLTGTGTDEQYF. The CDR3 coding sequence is TGTGCCAGCAGCTCTCTGACTGGGACAGGGACGGACGAGCAGTACTTC.

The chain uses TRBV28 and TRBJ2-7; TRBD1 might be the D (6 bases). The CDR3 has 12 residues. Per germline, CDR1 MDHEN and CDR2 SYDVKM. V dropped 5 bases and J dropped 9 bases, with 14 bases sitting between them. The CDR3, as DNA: TGTGCCAGCAGTCAAGATACAGGGACGCAGTACTTC. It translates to CASSQDTGTQYF.

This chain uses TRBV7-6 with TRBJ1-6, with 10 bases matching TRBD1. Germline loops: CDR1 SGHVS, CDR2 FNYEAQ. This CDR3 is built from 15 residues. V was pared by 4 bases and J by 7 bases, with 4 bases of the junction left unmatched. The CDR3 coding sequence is TGTGCCAGCAGCTCCAGGACAGGGGGAAATTCACCCCTCCACTTT. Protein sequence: CASSSRTGGNSPLHF.

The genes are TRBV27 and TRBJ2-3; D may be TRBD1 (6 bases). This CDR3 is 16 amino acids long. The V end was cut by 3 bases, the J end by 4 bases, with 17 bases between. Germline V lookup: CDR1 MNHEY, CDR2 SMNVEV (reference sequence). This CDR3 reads CASSFPSRGEADTQYF. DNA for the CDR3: TGTGCCAGCAGTTTTCCCTCCAGGGGAGAAGCAGATACGCAGTATTTT.